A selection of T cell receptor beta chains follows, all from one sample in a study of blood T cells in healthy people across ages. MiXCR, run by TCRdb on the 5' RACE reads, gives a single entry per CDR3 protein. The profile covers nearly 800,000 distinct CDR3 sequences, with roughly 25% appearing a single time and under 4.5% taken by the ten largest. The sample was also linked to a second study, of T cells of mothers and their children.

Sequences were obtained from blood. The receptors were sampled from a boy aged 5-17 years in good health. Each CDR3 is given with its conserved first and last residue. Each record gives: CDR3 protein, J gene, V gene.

CDR3aa: CASTWDSLGYEQYF; j_gene: TRBJ2-7; v_gene: TRBV6-1
CDR3aa: CASREPGQLPTSVF; j_gene: TRBJ2-7; v_gene: TRBV7-9
CDR3aa: CSARGFVGDRRRNTEAFF; j_gene: TRBJ1-1; v_gene: TRBV20-1
CDR3aa: CASSLSRADTQYF; j_gene: TRBJ2-3; v_gene: TRBV7-2
CDR3aa: CASSRPITGGVPNEQFF; j_gene: TRBJ2-1; v_gene: TRBV14
CDR3aa: CASSNRLAGGTDTQYF; j_gene: TRBJ2-3; v_gene: TRBV21-1
CDR3aa: CSANKGLAGGNEQFF; j_gene: TRBJ2-1; v_gene: TRBV20-1
CDR3aa: CASSKVVGTRQGNTGELFF; j_gene: TRBJ2-2; v_gene: TRBV21-1
CDR3aa: CASRQEGRSDEQFF; j_gene: .; v_gene: TRBV28
CDR3aa: CASSVVGGSYGHTF; j_gene: TRBJ1-2; v_gene: TRBV9
CDR3aa: CASSLSGVAAIFTGELFF; j_gene: TRBJ2-2; v_gene: TRBV28
CDR3aa: CSAIKGGRRTDTQYF; j_gene: TRBJ2-3; v_gene: TRBV20-1
CDR3aa: CASSFNPLGGTDTQYF; j_gene: TRBJ2-3; v_gene: TRBV27
CDR3aa: CSARWGRSGNTIYF; j_gene: TRBJ1-3; v_gene: TRBV20-1
CDR3aa: CASSYSPFGGTDTQYF; j_gene: TRBJ2-3; v_gene: TRBV6-5
CDR3aa: CASSRPGTGRYGYTF; j_gene: TRBJ1-2; v_gene: TRBV28
CDR3aa: CSAREGVGYGYTF; j_gene: TRBJ1-2; v_gene: TRBV20-1
CDR3aa: CASSQVDRPGGYTF; j_gene: TRBJ1-2; v_gene: TRBV4-3
CDR3aa: CASSPDRGDTQYF; j_gene: TRBJ2-3; v_gene: TRBV18
CDR3aa: CAISVAGRDNEQFF; j_gene: TRBJ2-1; v_gene: TRBV10-3
CDR3aa: CASSLGDGAGGYTF; j_gene: TRBJ1-2; v_gene: TRBV12-3/TRBV12-4
CDR3aa: CSAREYRTANYGYTF; j_gene: TRBJ1-2; v_gene: TRBV20-1
CDR3aa: CASSFEGPGANVLTF; j_gene: TRBJ2-6; v_gene: TRBV7-6
CDR3aa: CASRRLGHQETQYF; j_gene: TRBJ2-5; v_gene: TRBV28
CDR3aa: CASSHLGVDNEQFF; j_gene: TRBJ2-1; v_gene: TRBV7-2
CDR3aa: CASSLVRDGGSTDTQYF; j_gene: TRBJ2-3; v_gene: TRBV28
CDR3aa: CAISEVNTRPQETQYF; j_gene: TRBJ2-5; v_gene: TRBV10-3
CDR3aa: CASSILGNEQFF; j_gene: TRBJ2-1; v_gene: TRBV19
CDR3aa: CSVDTPGHYTEAFF; j_gene: TRBJ1-1; v_gene: TRBV29-1
CDR3aa: CASSPSGGRGGRETQYF; j_gene: TRBJ2-5; v_gene: TRBV7-8
CDR3aa: CASSFPSNRVTNTGELFF; j_gene: TRBJ2-2; v_gene: TRBV11-2